These 16 T cell receptor beta chains were all obtained from the same sample, sequenced in a study of identifying expanded T cells in peripheral blood. Sequencing used immunoSEQ multiplex PCR; TCRdb keeps in-frame clones, though not all of them. The sample includes approximately 83,000 clones, roughly 85% seen only once; the top ten take just under 4.5%. The sequencing input was blood. The origin of the receptors is a person aged 18 to 75 in good health.

This sequence joins TRBV7-9 and TRBJ2-2, with D perhaps matching TRBD1 (6 bases). Germline CDR1 SEHNR, CDR2 FQNEAQ (reference sequence). The ends were cut back, 10 bases at V and 0 bases at J, with 18 bases in the middle. The length of the CDR3 is 16 residues. The CDR3 sequence: CATNPLRTANTGELFF. In nucleotides, the CDR3 is TGTGCCACCAACCCCCTCAGGACAGCGAACACCGGGGAGCTGTTTTTT.

The CDR3 nucleotides read TGTGCCATCAGTCCGGGACTAGCGGGGGGGAAACACATCACAGATACGCAGTATTTT. Translated: CAISPGLAGGKHITDTQYF. The chain carries TRBV10-3 and TRBJ2-3, with 16 nucleotides matching TRBD2. CDR3 length: 19 amino acids. Germline V gene sequence: CDR1 ENHRY, CDR2 SYGVKD. Germline trimming cut 5 bases from V and 2 bases from J; bases unmatched to any gene: 10.

This clone was found a few times. This sequence joins TRBV30 and TRBJ1-5, with 8 bases fitting TRBD1. The V segment lost 5 bases and the J segment 4 bases; nucleotides outside the gene matches: 4. Germline CDR1 GTSNPN, CDR2 SVGIG (reference sequence). The CDR3 loop spans 13 amino acids. DNA for the CDR3: TGTGCCTGGGGGAGACAGGGGAATCAGCCCCAGCATTTT. As protein: CAWGRQGNQPQHF.

The gene calls are TRBV10-3 and TRBJ2-5, with no clear D. This CDR3 spans 12 amino acids. Trimming cost V 0 bases and J 11 bases, with 10 bases left between them. Germline CDR1 is ENHRY and CDR2 is SYGVKD. The CDR3, as DNA: TGTGCCATCAGTGAGTCAGGACCTGAGCAGTACTTC. Residues: CAISESGPEQYF.

This clone was seen once. The chain is built from TRBV2 and TRBJ2-3; possible D gene TRBD2, 5 bases. V lost 4 bases and J lost 0, with 11 bases in between. CDR1 is SNHLY and CDR2 is FYNNEI in the germline V gene. The CDR3 extends over 15 amino acids. The CDR3 sequence: CASSGAGTSTDTQYF. The CDR3 DNA is TGTGCCAGCAGTGGGGCGGGTACTAGCACAGATACGCAGTATTTT. Looking up the rest from reference TRBV2 and TRBJ2-3 gives the full variable domain: EPEVTQTPSHQVTQMGQEVILRCVPISNHLYFYWYRQILGQKVEFLVSFYNNEISEKSEIFDDQFSVERPDGSNFTLKIRSTKLEDSAMYFCASSGAGTSTDTQYFGPGTRLTVL.

The CDR3 here is CASSLMGPFGEQFF. In nucleotides, the CDR3 is TGTGCCAGCAGCTTAATGGGACCATTCGGTGAGCAGTTCTTC. This sequence joins TRBV7-3 and TRBJ2-1; D might be TRBD1 or TRBD2, each matching 5 bases. Germline values: CDR1 SGHTA, CDR2 FQGTGA. The ends were cut back, 1 base at V and 9 bases at J, with 13 bases in the middle. The CDR3 is 14 residues long.

This clone was observed once. The chain uses TRBV7-9 and TRBJ1-2, with a possible D match to TRBD1 (6 bases). The V and J ends lost 5 bases and 7 bases respectively, with 14 bases between them. CDR1 SEHNR and CDR2 FQNEAQ come from the germline V gene (reference sequence). CDR3 length: 13 residues. DNA for the CDR3: TGTGCCAGCAGCCCGACTGGGGGGGCTGGCTACACCTTC. Encoded protein: CASSPTGGAGYTF. Together with reference TRBV7-9 and TRBJ1-2, the CDR3 gives the full variable domain: DTGVSQNPRHKITKRGQNVTFRCDPISEHNRLYWYRQTLGQGPEFLTYFQNEAQLEKSRLLSDRFSAERPKGSFSTLEIQRTEQGDSAMYLCASSPTGGAGYTFGSGTRLTVV.

For this clone: Other DNA sequences in the same sample also yield this CDR3. The chain links TRBV5-8 to TRBJ2-7, with D perhaps TRBD2 (5 bases). CDR3 length: 14 residues. Germline loops: CDR1 SGHTS, CDR2 YDEGEE. V lost 0 bases and J lost 6, with 13 bases in between. This CDR3 reads CASSLEYKGAEQYF. The CDR3, as DNA: TGTGCCAGCAGCTTGGAGTATAAGGGAGCCGAGCAGTACTTC.

CDR3 sequence: CASERQTGGYTF. CDR3 DNA: TGTGCCAGCGAGAGGCAAACGGGTGGCTACACCTTC. The V call is TRBV6-5, the J call TRBJ1-2; D is uncertain. Trimming took off 8 bases at V and 7 bases at J, with 14 bases between the two ends. Germline lookup yields CDR1 MNHEY and CDR2 SVGAGI. This CDR3 has 12 amino acids.

Comment on this clone: The junction departs from the called germline gene at one end, perhaps through a read error. The chain carries TRBV5-8 and TRBJ2-2, with D maybe TRBD1 (6 bases). This CDR3 comprises 14 residues. Germline V gene sequence: CDR1 SGHTS, CDR2 YDEGEE. CDR3 amino acids: CASSLRGNPGELFF. The CDR3 DNA sequence: TGTGCCAGCAGCTTGAGGGGGAACCCCGGGGAGCTGTTTTTT.

This clone was seen just once. V and J are TRBV7-9 and TRBJ1-2; tentative D call: TRBD1 (5 bases). Trimming took off 4 bases at V and 1 base at J, with 16 bases between the two ends. In germline, CDR1 is SEHNR, CDR2 FQNEAQ (reference sequence). This CDR3 has 16 residues. The CDR3 nucleotides read TGTGCCAGCAGCTCTGAGGACAAGGATCTTAACTATGGCTACACCTTC. The encoded protein is CASSSEDKDLNYGYTF. The whole variable domain, remainder taken from reference TRBV7-9 and TRBJ1-2, is DTGVSQNPRHKITKRGQNVTFRCDPISEHNRLYWYRQTLGQGPEFLTYFQNEAQLEKSRLLSDRFSAERPKGSFSTLEIQRTEQGDSAMYLCASSSEDKDLNYGYTFGSGTRLTVV.

The chain employs TRBV5-4 and TRBJ1-2; the D is unclear. Germline V gene sequence: CDR1 SGHNT, CDR2 YYREEE (reference sequence). V was trimmed by 2 bases and J by 7 bases, leaving 21 bases between them. There are 16 residues in the CDR3. The CDR3 DNA reads as TGTGCCAGCAGCTTAAGATCGGGCTGGGGATCAGCTGGCTACACCTTC. Translation gives CASSLRSGWGSAGYTF.

The chain combines TRBV4-3 with TRBJ2-6; the D is unclear. The CDR3 loop spans 15 amino acids. Germline CDR1 reads LGHNA; CDR2 reads YSLEER. The V gene lost 0 bases and the J gene lost 3 bases, with 6 bases spanning the gap. DNA of the CDR3: TGCGCCAGCAGCCAAGATTTCGGTGGGGCCAACGTCCTGACTTTC. It codes for CASSQDFGGANVLTF.

The chain couples TRBV5-1 to TRBJ1-2; D remains ambiguous. The CDR3 sequence is 15 residues long. V lost 0 bases, J lost 4 bases, and 13 bases lay in between. Germline assignment: CDR1 SGHRS and CDR2 YFSETQ. CDR3 sequence: CASSLAGVGGYGYTF. CDR3 DNA: TGCGCCAGCAGCTTGGCTGGGGTCGGCGGCTATGGCTACACCTTC.

The rearrangement uses TRBV30 and TRBJ2-2, with unresolved D. CDR1 is GTSNPN, CDR2 SVGIG, per germline (reference sequence). Trimming took off 1 base at V and 0 bases at J, with 6 bases between the two ends. This CDR3 spans 14 amino acids. The CDR3 nucleotides read TGTGCCTGGAGTGCCGCTTCGAACACCGGGGAGCTGTTTTTT. This sequence encodes CAWSAASNTGELFF.

The rearrangement uses TRBV6-1 and TRBJ2-1; D gene unclear. This CDR3 has 14 amino acids. CDR1 and CDR2 (germline): MNHNS, SASEGT. Trimming pared 3 bases from V and 5 bases from J, leaving 11 bases between. The CDR3 loop reads CASSETLVNNEQFF. CDR3 in DNA: TGTGCCAGCAGTGAGACCCTGGTTAACAATGAGCAGTTCTTC.